The 22 T cell receptor beta chains below were found in one sample sequenced in a study of Graves' ophthalmopathy and Graves' hyperthyroidism. The TCR beta CDR3 regions underwent amplification from RNA transcripts. The authors performed first-round RT-PCR with HTBI primers and then a second-round multiplex PCR. TCRdb called the multiplex PCR reads again in MiXCR, with one record for every CDR3 protein. Of roughly 500,000 distinct CDR3 sequences listed, about 15% were seen once; the top ten hold approximately 9.8%. The specimen sequenced was blood. Source of these receptors: a woman aged 30 to 39 with Graves' ophthalmopathy.

V usage is TRBV7-2 and J usage is TRBJ2-5; 8 bases fit TRBD1. This CDR3 is 13 amino acids long. V lost 6 bases and J lost 5; bases outside the gene matches: 5. CDR1 and CDR2 from the germline V gene are SGHTA and FQGNSA. The CDR3 DNA reads TGTGCCAGCAGACCTAGACAGGGGGAGACCCAGTACTTC. As protein: CASRPRQGETQYF.

This clonotype has ten or more counts. The chain combines TRBV30 with TRBJ1-6, with D unclear. The V end lost 0 bases, the J end lost 10 bases, and 4 bases lay between the germline ends. The CDR3 covers 11 residues. Germline V gives CDR1 GTSNPN, CDR2 SVGIG (reference sequence). The CDR3 spells CAWSVGSPLHF. The CDR3 DNA follows: TGTGCCTGGAGTGTCGGGTCACCCCTCCACTTT.

This clonotype was observed at least ten times. The chain joins TRBV13 to TRBJ2-2; 14 nucleotides line up with TRBD2. Germline V lookup: CDR1 PRHDT, CDR2 FYEKMQ (reference sequence). CDR3 length equals 21 residues. V was pared by 4 bases and J by 0 bases, with 13 bases of the junction left unmatched. The CDR3 here is CASSSMLPGLAGDSNTGELFF. For the CDR3, the DNA is TGTGCCAGCAGCTCGATGCTACCGGGACTAGCGGGGGATTCGAACACCGGGGAGCTGTTTTTT.

J is TRBJ2-2 and V is TRBV28, with D tentatively TRBD1 (6 bases). The CDR3 runs 15 residues. Trimming took off 6 bases at V and 6 bases at J, with 17 bases between the two ends. CDR1 is MDHEN and CDR2 is SYDVKM in the germline V gene. The DNA for the CDR3 is TGTGCCAGCAGATCCCCGGACAGTTCACCCGGGGAGCTGTTTTTT. Protein sequence: CASRSPDSSPGELFF.

The sample holds many counts of this clonotype. V gene TRBV29-1 combines with J gene TRBJ1-5; maybe TRBD1 (6 bases). Trimming took 5 bases from V and 7 from J, leaving 18 bases between them. From germline, CDR1 is SQVTM and CDR2 ANQGSEA. The CDR3 sequence is 14 residues long. This CDR3 is CSVSAHREGQPQHF. The DNA for the CDR3 is TGCAGCGTTTCCGCCCACAGGGAGGGCCAGCCCCAGCATTTT.

This clonotype has more than one count but fewer than ten. This may arise from a read error, as a much more abundant clone is one base away. This chain uses TRBV11-2 with TRBJ2-5; either TRBD1 or TRBD2 may supply D (6 bases each). The CDR3 is 18 residues long. Trimming pared 2 bases from V and 3 bases from J, leaving 22 bases between. Germline values: CDR1 SGHAT, CDR2 FQNNGV. CDR3 coding DNA: TGTGCCAGCAGCTTAAGAGGGGGGCCTTCGGGACTCGAAGAGACCCAGTACTTC. Encoded protein: CASSLRGGPSGLEETQYF.

The chain is built from TRBV19 and TRBJ2-2, with 9 bases matching TRBD2. Per germline, CDR1 LNHDA and CDR2 SQIVND (reference sequence). The CDR3 covers 15 residues. V was clipped by 5 bases and J by 6 bases; unmatched bases: 7. The DNA of the CDR3 is TGTGCCAGTAGTCCCATAGCGGGAGTTGCCGGGGAGCTGTTTTTT. It codes for CASSPIAGVAGELFF.

The table lists this clonotype with many counts. The genes are TRBV27 and TRBJ1-6, with a possible D match to TRBD1 (6 bases). The CDR3 is 15 amino acids. V lost 3 bases to trimming and J lost 6 bases, with 12 bases between them. Germline V CDR1 and CDR2: MNHEY, SMNVEV (reference sequence). The chain's CDR3 is CASSFRGQTNSPLHF. CDR3 in DNA: TGTGCCAGCAGTTTCCGCGGACAGACTAATTCACCCCTCCACTTT.

This clonotype was seen ten or more times. V is TRBV7-8 and J is TRBJ2-7, with 7 bases that match TRBD2. Germline V CDR1 and CDR2: SGHVS, FQNEAQ. Trimming cost V 1 base and J 4 bases; bases outside gene matches: 13. This CDR3 contains 17 residues. CDR3 bases: TGTGCCAGCAGCTTAGACGTGTCGGGGGGTTTAGGATACGAGCAGTACTTC. Protein sequence: CASSLDVSGGLGYEQYF.

This clonotype came up many times. The chain combines TRBV15 with TRBJ1-1; D unclear. Trimming took off 5 bases at V and 4 bases at J, with 14 bases between the two ends. Germline V gene sequence: CDR1 LNHNV, CDR2 YYDKDF (reference sequence). The CDR3 spans 14 residues. The CDR3 DNA reads TGTGCCACCAGCCCCCGGGAGGTGAGCACTGAAGCTTTCTTT. It translates to CATSPREVSTEAFF.

The sample holds many counts of this clonotype. The J gene is TRBJ1-2, the V gene TRBV6-5, with TRBD1 matching over 9 bases. The junction had 13 bases not matched to a gene; V was cut back by 4 bases and J by 7 bases. CDR1 is MNHEY and CDR2 is SVGAGI in the germline V gene. The CDR3 consists of 16 residues. The CDR3 nucleotides read TGTGCCAGCAGTTTCAACCCCGGGACAGGGATCGGTGGCTACACCTTC. It yields the protein CASSFNPGTGIGGYTF.

A few counts support this clonotype. V gene TRBV28 combines with J gene TRBJ1-5; D not certain. Per the germline V gene, CDR1 is MDHEN and CDR2 is SYDVKM. The CDR3 consists of 15 residues. Trimming pared 5 bases from V and 3 bases from J, leaving 14 bases between. CDR3: CASSPRGYYNQPQHF. In DNA, the CDR3 is TGTGCCAGCAGTCCGCGAGGGTACTACAATCAGCCCCAGCATTTT.

The chain is built from TRBV24-1 and TRBJ2-2, with TRBD2 as a possible D gene (6 bases). V was trimmed by 3 bases and J by 2 bases, leaving 9 bases between them. CDR1 KGHDR and CDR2 SFDVKD come from the germline V gene. CDR3 length equals 15 residues. CDR3 nucleotides: TGTGCCACCAGTGATCGACTAGTAAACACCGGGGAGCTGTTTTTT. Encoded protein: CATSDRLVNTGELFF.

This clonotype was counted many times. This chain joins TRBV15 and TRBJ2-7; tentative D call: TRBD1 (6 bases). The V end lost 5 bases, the J end lost 6 bases, and 17 bases lay between the germline ends. This CDR3 is 14 amino acids long. Germline V gene data show CDR1 as LNHNV and CDR2 as YYDKDF (reference sequence). The CDR3 is CATSDRTQGREQYF. CDR3 DNA sequence: TGTGCCACCAGCGATAGGACACAGGGACGCGAGCAGTACTTC.

The chain has TRBV5-1 and TRBJ2-5, with 8 bases identical to TRBD2. The CDR3 sequence is 14 residues long. V lost 4 bases and J lost 4; bases outside the gene matches: 6. Germline values: CDR1 SGHRS, CDR2 YFSETQ. CDR3 nucleotide sequence: TGCGCCAGCAGCCTCAGCGGGAGTGGAGAGACCCAGTACTTC. Amino acids: CASSLSGSGETQYF.

This clonotype was seen many times. The V call is TRBV7-2, the J call TRBJ1-1; D is perhaps TRBD1 (5 bases). Per germline, CDR1 SGHTA and CDR2 FQGNSA. The CDR3 spans 14 residues. The ends were cut back, 5 bases at V and 1 base at J, with 11 bases in the middle. CDR3 region: CASSQSGTNTEAFF. CDR3 bases: TGTGCCAGCAGCCAATCCGGGACGAACACTGAAGCTTTCTTT.

This clonotype was observed once. The V gene is TRBV11-2, the J gene TRBJ1-5; no firm D call. Deletions cut 5 bases from V and 7 bases from J, with 12 bases between. The CDR3 loop spans 13 amino acids. In germline, CDR1 is SGHAT, CDR2 FQNNGV. In nucleotides, the CDR3 is TGTGCCAGCAGCCCATCGGGTTGGCAGCCCCAGCATTTT. Translated: CASSPSGWQPQHF.

This clonotype was recorded at least ten times. V and J are TRBV30 and TRBJ1-2; tentative D call: TRBD1 (6 bases). This CDR3 has 13 residues. Trimming stripped 2 bases from V and 7 bases from J, with 14 bases between. Germline V CDR1 and CDR2: GTSNPN, SVGIG (reference sequence). The CDR3 DNA sequence: TGTGCCTGGAGTCGGGGGGGCTTCGGTGGCTACACCTTC. This encodes CAWSRGGFGGYTF.

This clonotype was found many times. This chain joins TRBV5-1 and TRBJ1-3; a weak D match, TRBD1 (5 bases). CDR3 length equals 17 residues. V lost 0 bases to trimming and J lost 3 bases, with 16 bases between them. Germline V gene lookup returns CDR1 SGHRS and CDR2 YFSETQ. DNA of the CDR3: TGCGCCAGCAGCTTGGATGGGACCCGGTCTCTTGGAAACACCATATATTTT. It yields the protein CASSLDGTRSLGNTIYF.

The table lists this clonotype with many counts. The chain recombines TRBV7-8 with TRBJ1-5; 7 bases align to TRBD1. V was pared by 3 bases and J by 0 bases, with 5 bases of the junction left unmatched. Germline CDR1 is SGHVS and CDR2 is FQNEAQ. This CDR3 comprises 16 residues. CDR3 coding DNA: TGTGCCAGCAGCTTGCCCGACAGGGATAGCAATCAGCCCCAGCATTTT. This codes for CASSLPDRDSNQPQHF.

This clonotype was counted many times. V usage is TRBV7-9 and J usage is TRBJ1-1; unclear D gene. The length of the CDR3 is 14 residues. Trimming took 1 base from V and 1 from J, leaving 7 bases between them. Germline CDR1 and CDR2: SEHNR and FQNEAQ (reference sequence). CDR3 sequence (DNA): TGTGCCAGCAGCTTAGGGTGGAAGAACACTGAAGCTTTCTTT. Protein sequence: CASSLGWKNTEAFF.

This clonotype was counted ten times or more. The genes are TRBV6-5 and TRBJ2-7; the D is unclear. The CDR3 has 13 amino acids. Germline V gene data show CDR1 as MNHEY and CDR2 as SVGAGI. V dropped 2 bases and J dropped 2 bases, with 7 bases sitting between them. Here the CDR3 reads CASSYRNPYEQYF. CDR3 nucleotide sequence: TGTGCCAGCAGTTACCGTAACCCCTACGAGCAGTACTTC.